This TCR beta chain was sequenced during a study of blood T cell repertoires in COVID-19. Germline CDR1 MDHEN, CDR2 SYDVKM. The CDR3 totals 13 residues. V shed 3 bases and J shed 8 bases, with 13 bases lying between them. Profiled with immunoSEQ multiplex PCR; TCRdb holds only in-frame clones, not every one. The table has approximately 30,000 clones, roughly 90% seen once; the top ten hold roughly 0.59%. The rearrangement links TRBV28 to TRBJ1-1, with D uncertain. The sequencing input was peripheral blood. The receptor's source is a middle-aged woman with active or convalescent COVID-19. The CDR3 protein is CASSLSPPGEAFF. The CDR3 nucleotides read TGTGCCAGCAGTTTGTCCCCCCCGGGGGAAGCTTTCTTT.